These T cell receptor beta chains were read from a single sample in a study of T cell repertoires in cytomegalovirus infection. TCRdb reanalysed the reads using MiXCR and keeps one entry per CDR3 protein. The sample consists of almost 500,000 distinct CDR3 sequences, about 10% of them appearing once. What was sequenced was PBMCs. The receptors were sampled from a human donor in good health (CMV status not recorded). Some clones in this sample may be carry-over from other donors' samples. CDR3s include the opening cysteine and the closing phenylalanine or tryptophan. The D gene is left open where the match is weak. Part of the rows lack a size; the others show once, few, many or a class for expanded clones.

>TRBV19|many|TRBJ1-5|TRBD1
TGTGCCAGTAGACGGCTGGACAGGGGAGGGTTTCAGCCCCAGCATTTT
CASRRLDRGGFQPQHF
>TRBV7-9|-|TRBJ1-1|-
TGTGCCAGCAGCGCCGGCCGGCGGACTGAAGCTTTCTTT
CASSAGRRTEAFF
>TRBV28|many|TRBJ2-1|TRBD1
TGTGCCAGCAGCTATTTTCCGGTGGGACAGGGGGTGAACAATGAGCAGTTCTTC
CASSYFPVGQGVNNEQFF
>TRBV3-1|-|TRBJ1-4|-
TGTGCCAGCAGCCAAGGAGGTCCTGGCGAGGAAAAACTGTTTTTT
CASSQGGPGEEKLFF
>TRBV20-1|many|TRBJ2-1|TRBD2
TGCAGTGCTAGACATCTCCGGACTAGCGGATACAATGAGCAGTTCTTC
CSARHLRTSGYNEQFF
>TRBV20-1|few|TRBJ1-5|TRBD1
TGCAGTGCCAGAACCGGGACAGGGCATCAGCCCCAGCATTTT
CSARTGTGHQPQHF
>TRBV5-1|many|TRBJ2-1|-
TGCGCCAGCAGCGAGGGCGGGATGAATGAGCAGTTCTTC
CASSEGGMNEQFF
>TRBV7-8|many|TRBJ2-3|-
TGTGCCAGCAGCTTACAAGACGGAGCCACAGATACGCAGTATTTT
CASSLQDGATDTQYF
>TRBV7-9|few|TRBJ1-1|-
TGTGCCAGCAGCGTCCACAGCGACACTGAAGCTTTCTTT
CASSVHSDTEAFF
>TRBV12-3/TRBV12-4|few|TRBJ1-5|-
TGTGCCAGCAGTTTTCCAAGTAGAGGTTCCAATGAGCCCCAGCATTTT
CASSFPSRGSNEPQHF
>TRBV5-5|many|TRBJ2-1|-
TGTGCCAGCAGTGTTCTCCGGGACGCAGAGCAGTTCTTC
CASSVLRDAEQFF
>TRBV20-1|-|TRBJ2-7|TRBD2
TGCAGTGCCACCCTGACTAGCGGGATAAGGCACTACGAGCAGTACTTC
CSATLTSGIRHYEQYF
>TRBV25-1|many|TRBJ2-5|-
TGTGCCAGCATGGGTTGGGAGGTCGGGACCCAGTACTTC
CASMGWEVGTQYF
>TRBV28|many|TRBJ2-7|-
TGTGCCAGCAGTTTCGGGGGAGGACACGAGCAGTACTTC
CASSFGGGHEQYF
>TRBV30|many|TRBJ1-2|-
TGTGCCTGGAGCGGGGGAAGTAACTATGGCTACACCTTC
CAWSGGSNYGYTF
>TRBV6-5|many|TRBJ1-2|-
TGTGCCAGCAGTTATAGAAGGGAGGACGGCTACACCTTC
CASSYRREDGYTF
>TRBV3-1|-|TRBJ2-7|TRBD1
TGTGCCAGCAGCCACACAGGGGGCCAGAACGAGCAGTACTTC
CASSHTGGQNEQYF
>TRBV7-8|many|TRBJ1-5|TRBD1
TGTGCCAGCAGCTTGGGGACAGCGGTCGATCAGCCCCAGCATTTT
CASSLGTAVDQPQHF
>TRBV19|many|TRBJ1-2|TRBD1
TGTGCCAGTCTGGACAGGGCTGGCTACACCTTC
CASLDRAGYTF
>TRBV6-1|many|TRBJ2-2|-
TGTGCCGCAGTGGCAGCGAACACCGGGGAGCTGTTTTTT
CAAVAANTGELFF
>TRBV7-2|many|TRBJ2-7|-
TGTGCCAGCAGCTTAGCTAGGACTGGCCCCTACGAGCAGTACTTC
CASSLARTGPYEQYF
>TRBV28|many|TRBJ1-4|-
TGTGCCAGCAGTCCCTTGGGTAATGAAAAACTGTTTTTT
CASSPLGNEKLFF
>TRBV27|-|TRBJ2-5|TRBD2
TGTGCCAGCAGTTTAACGACTAGCGGGAGTATTACGAAGACCCAGTACTTC
CASSLTTSGSITKTQYF
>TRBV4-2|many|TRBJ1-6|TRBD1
TGTGCCAGCAGCCAAGCGGGTCGATTGACAGGGGATTCACCCCTCCACTTT
CASSQAGRLTGDSPLHF
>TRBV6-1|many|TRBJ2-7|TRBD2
TGTGCCAGCAGTGTTAGCGGGAGGGTCTACGAGCAGTACTTC
CASSVSGRVYEQYF
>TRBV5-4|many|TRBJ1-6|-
TGTGCCAGCATAGGGAATTCCCTCCACTTT
CASIGNSLHF
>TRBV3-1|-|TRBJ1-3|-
TGTGCCAGCAGCCCACCCCAAGACGGGAGCTCTGGAAACACCATATATTTT
CASSPPQDGSSGNTIYF
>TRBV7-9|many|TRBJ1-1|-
TGTGCCAGCAGCCACGACGGACCAGGGCCAGCTTTCTTT
CASSHDGPGPAFF
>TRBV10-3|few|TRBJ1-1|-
TGTGCCATCAGTGAAATTGGGCAGGGCCTCACTGAAGCTTTCTTT
CAISEIGQGLTEAFF
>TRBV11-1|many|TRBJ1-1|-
TGTGCCAGCAGCCTCTGGGGGGGGAGAAACACTGAAGCTTTCTTT
CASSLWGGRNTEAFF
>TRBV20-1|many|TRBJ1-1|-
TGCAGTGCTAGACACCCGGAGGGCAGGGGAATTGAAGCTTTCTTT
CSARHPEGRGIEAFF
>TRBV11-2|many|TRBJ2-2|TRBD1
TGTGCCAGCAGCCCCTGGGAACAGGGGGTCACCGGGGAGCTGTTTTTT
CASSPWEQGVTGELFF
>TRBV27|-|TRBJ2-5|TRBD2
TGTGCCAGCAGTTTCGGGGGGCTAGCGGGGAAAGAGACCCAGTACTTC
CASSFGGLAGKETQYF
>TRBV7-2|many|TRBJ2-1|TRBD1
TGTGCCAGCAGCTTAGGCTCAGGGACAGGGGGTTTCTCAGCCTTC
CASSLGSGTGGFSAF
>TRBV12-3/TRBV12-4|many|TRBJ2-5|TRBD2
TGTGCCAGCAGCGTACTAGCGGGGGGACTCACGGGCCAAGAGACCCAGTACTTC
CASSVLAGGLTGQETQYF
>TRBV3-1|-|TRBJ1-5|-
TGTGCCAGCAGCCAAGGAACAAACCTGGGCAATCAGCCCCAGCATTTT
CASSQGTNLGNQPQHF
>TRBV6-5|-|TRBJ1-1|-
TGTGCCAGCATCACCGGACCGAGTATGGCTGAAGCTTTCTTT
CASITGPSMAEAFF
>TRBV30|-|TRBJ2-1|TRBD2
TGTGCCGGTGGGGTAGCGGGGGGGGGTGAGCAGTTCTTC
CAGGVAGGGEQFF
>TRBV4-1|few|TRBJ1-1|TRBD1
TGCGCCAGCAGCCGCAGTGACAGGGCCCCTGAAGCTTTCTTT
CASSRSDRAPEAFF
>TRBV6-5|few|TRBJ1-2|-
TGTGCCAGCAGAAACGGGGGAGGCCATGGCTACACCTTC
CASRNGGGHGYTF
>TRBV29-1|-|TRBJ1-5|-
TGCAGCGTTAGGGGGACGGCTAATCAGCCCCAGCATTTT
CSVRGTANQPQHF
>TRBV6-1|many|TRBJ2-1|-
TGTGCCAGCAGCAATCCGGGACTTTTATACAATGAGCAGTTCTTC
CASSNPGLLYNEQFF
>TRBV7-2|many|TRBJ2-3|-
TGTGCCAGCAGCTTAGCAAGGGGCAGGGTAAAGGGGGATACGCAGTATTTT
CASSLARGRVKGDTQYF
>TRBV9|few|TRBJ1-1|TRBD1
TGTGCCAGCAGCGGGTTGGGACAGGGTACTGAAGCTTTCTTT
CASSGLGQGTEAFF
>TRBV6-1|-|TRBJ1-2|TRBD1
TGTGCCAGCAGGAGGACAGGGGGCGCGTCCTATGGCTACACCTTC
CASRRTGGASYGYTF
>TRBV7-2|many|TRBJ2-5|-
TGTGCCAGCAGCTTCATTGGGGGAGAGACCCAGTACTTC
CASSFIGGETQYF
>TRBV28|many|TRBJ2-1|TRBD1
TGTGCCAGCAGTTTCCTACTCTCTGGGACAGGTACCTACAATGAGCAGTTCTTC
CASSFLLSGTGTYNEQFF
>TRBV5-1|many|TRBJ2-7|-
TGCGCCAGCAGCCCCATACGGTTCCAGGGGTTATGGGACGAGCAGTACTTC
CASSPIRFQGLWDEQYF
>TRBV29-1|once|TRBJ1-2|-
TGCAGCGTTGACAAAGGTGGCTACACCTTC
CSVDKGGYTF
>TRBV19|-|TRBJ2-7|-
TGTGCCAGTAGCTTTATACGTTATCCGGGCTCCTCAGCGAGGTCCTCCTACGAGCAGTACTTC
CASSFIRYPGSSARSSYEQYF
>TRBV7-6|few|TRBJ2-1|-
TGTGCCAGCAGCTCCTCCAGATTCTACAATGAGCAGTTCTTC
CASSSSRFYNEQFF
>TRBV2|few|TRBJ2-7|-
TGTGCCAGCGGCCAGGGAGCTGAGCAGTACTTC
CASGQGAEQYF
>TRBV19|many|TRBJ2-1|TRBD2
TGTGCCAGCACAGGACTAGCGGGAGGGAATGAGCAGTTCTTC
CASTGLAGGNEQFF
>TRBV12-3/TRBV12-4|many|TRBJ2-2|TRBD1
TGTGCCAGCACTCCCGGGTCAAGGGGGCGCTTCACCGGGGAGCTGTTTTTT
CASTPGSRGRFTGELFF
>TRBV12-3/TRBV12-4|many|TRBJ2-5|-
TGTGCCAGCAGTTTTTTTCAGGTTGGGCAGGGGATCGGAAAGACCCAGTACTTC
CASSFFQVGQGIGKTQYF